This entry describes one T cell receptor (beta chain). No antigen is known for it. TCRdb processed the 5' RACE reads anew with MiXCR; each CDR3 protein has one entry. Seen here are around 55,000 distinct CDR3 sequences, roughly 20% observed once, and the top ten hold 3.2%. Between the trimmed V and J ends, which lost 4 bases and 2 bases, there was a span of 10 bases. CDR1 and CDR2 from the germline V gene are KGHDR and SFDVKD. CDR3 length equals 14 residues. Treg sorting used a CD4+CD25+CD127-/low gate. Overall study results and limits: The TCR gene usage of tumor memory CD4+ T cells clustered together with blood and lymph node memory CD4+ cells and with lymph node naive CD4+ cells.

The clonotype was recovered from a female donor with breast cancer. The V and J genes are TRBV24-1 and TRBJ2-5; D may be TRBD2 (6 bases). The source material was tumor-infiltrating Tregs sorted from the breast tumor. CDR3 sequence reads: CATSDPSVQETQYF. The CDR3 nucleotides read TGTGCCACCAGTGACCCTAGCGTTCAAGAGACCCAGTACTTC.